Each of the 10 T cell receptor beta chains below was sequenced from the same sample in a study of shared clonotypes between healthy human individuals (dated by TCRdb to 2020 to 2021). The library was made by the immunoSEQ multiplex PCR assay. TCRdb retrieved this table from immuneACCESS and kept in-frame rearrangements only. Not all clones are present; in checked studies, unresolved V genes account for under half, and no reason is known for the remainder. This sample gives roughly 500,000 clones in total; about four fifths of them show up just once. Of the sample, approximately 13% falls within the top ten clones. Sequenced sample: PBMCs. These receptor sequences come from a woman aged 40 to 55 in good health. Some clones in this sample may be carry-over from other donors' samples.

The gene calls are TRBV19 and TRBJ1-5, with 8 bases matching TRBD1. The CDR3 sequence is 14 residues long. Germline CDR1 and CDR2: LNHDA and SQIVND (reference sequence). V dropped 6 bases and J dropped 6; count of bases not matched to a gene: 7. The CDR3 nucleotides are TGTGCCAGTAGCCGGGACAGGCGCCTTCAGCCCCAGCATTTT. Translated, it gives CASSRDRRLQPQHF.

This sequence joins TRBV7-8 and TRBJ1-1, with TRBD1 identical over 7 bases. The V segment lost 3 bases and the J segment 9 bases; nucleotides outside the gene matches: 7. CDR3 length: 13 amino acids. Germline values: CDR1 SGHVS, CDR2 FQNEAQ. CDR3 sequence: CASSFSTGDKAFF. In DNA, the CDR3 is TGTGCCAGCAGCTTCTCAACAGGGGACAAAGCTTTCTTT.

CDR3 residues: CASSPTPGSPPYEQYF. CDR3 sequence (DNA): TGTGCCAGCTCACCGACCCCGGGGTCGCCCCCCTACGAGCAGTACTTC. J is TRBJ2-7 and V is TRBV18; D might be TRBD2 (5 bases). Germline assignment: CDR1 KGHSH and CDR2 LQKENI. The V gene lost 3 bases and the J gene lost 2 bases, with 17 bases spanning the gap. This CDR3 has 16 residues.

A remark on this clone: The sample contains more than one DNA sequence encoding this CDR3. The CDR3 DNA is TGTGCCAGCAGTTTAGGCAGTAACTATGGCTACACCTTC. As protein: CASSLGSNYGYTF. The chain has TRBV28 and TRBJ1-2, with D unclear. Trimming removed 2 bases from V and 1 base from J, with 5 bases in between. CDR1 MDHEN and CDR2 SYDVKM come from the germline V gene. The CDR3 sequence is 13 residues long.

The chain carries TRBV7-9 and TRBJ2-2; 8 bases are a match to TRBD1. CDR3 length equals 15 residues. Per the germline V gene, CDR1 is SEHNR and CDR2 is FQNEAQ (reference sequence). V lost 5 bases and J lost 4; bases outside the gene matches: 6. This chain's CDR3 is CASSLRDRTTGELFF. The CDR3 DNA follows: TGTGCCAGCAGCCTCCGGGACAGGACCACCGGGGAGCTGTTTTTT. The full variable domain, completed using reference TRBV7-9 and TRBJ2-2, is DTGVSQNPRHKITKRGQNVTFRCDPISEHNRLYWYRQTLGQGPEFLTYFQNEAQLEKSRLLSDRFSAERPKGSFSTLEIQRTEQGDSAMYLCASSLRDRTTGELFFGEGSRLTVL.

The chain employs TRBV7-8 and TRBJ1-5; D not certain. The CDR3 has 15 residues. Trimming removed 5 bases at V and 6 bases at J, with 17 bases between. Germline assignment: CDR1 SGHVS and CDR2 FQNEAQ. CDR3 in amino acids: CASSREGLRAQPQHF. The CDR3 bases are TGTGCCAGCAGCCGCGAAGGATTGAGGGCTCAGCCCCAGCATTTT.

The J gene is TRBJ2-1, the V gene TRBV27; 7 positions agree with TRBD2. Germline values: CDR1 MNHEY, CDR2 SMNVEV (reference sequence). V shed 2 bases and J 5 bases; nucleotides not matched to a gene: 6. CDR3 size: 15 residues. The CDR3 loop reads CASSLRSGTHNEQFF. DNA of the CDR3: TGTGCCAGCAGTTTAAGGAGCGGGACGCACAATGAGCAGTTCTTC.

Worth noting for this clone: At one end, the junction sequence differs from germline, possibly due to a read error. The chain carries TRBV20-1 and TRBJ2-7; possible D gene TRBD2, 6 bases. The CDR3 sequence is 11 residues long. Germline lookup yields CDR1 DFQATT and CDR2 SNEGSKA (reference sequence). CDR3 sequence: CSASSGTSSFF. The CDR3 nucleotides are TGCAGTGCTAGTTCAGGGACTTCCTCCTTCTTC.

V gene TRBV27 combines with J gene TRBJ2-1, with 8 bases aligning to TRBD2. Trimming at V came to 10 bases and at J to 4 bases, leaving 9 bases not matched to a gene. The CDR3 is made up of 14 amino acids. Per germline, CDR1 MNHEY and CDR2 SMNVEV (reference sequence). CDR3 coding DNA: TGTGCCATCCGGACGACTAGCGATTACAATGAGCAGTTCTTC. It encodes CAIRTTSDYNEQFF.

This chain uses TRBV21-1 with TRBJ2-7; TRBD2 reflects the table's D call only, with no check against the DNA. TRBV21-1 is designated a pseudogene. The CDR3 runs 13 residues. CDR3 residues: CASSKGVAKEQYF. CDR3 nucleotides: TGTGCCAGCAGCAAAGGGGTAGCGAAGGAGCAGTACTTC.